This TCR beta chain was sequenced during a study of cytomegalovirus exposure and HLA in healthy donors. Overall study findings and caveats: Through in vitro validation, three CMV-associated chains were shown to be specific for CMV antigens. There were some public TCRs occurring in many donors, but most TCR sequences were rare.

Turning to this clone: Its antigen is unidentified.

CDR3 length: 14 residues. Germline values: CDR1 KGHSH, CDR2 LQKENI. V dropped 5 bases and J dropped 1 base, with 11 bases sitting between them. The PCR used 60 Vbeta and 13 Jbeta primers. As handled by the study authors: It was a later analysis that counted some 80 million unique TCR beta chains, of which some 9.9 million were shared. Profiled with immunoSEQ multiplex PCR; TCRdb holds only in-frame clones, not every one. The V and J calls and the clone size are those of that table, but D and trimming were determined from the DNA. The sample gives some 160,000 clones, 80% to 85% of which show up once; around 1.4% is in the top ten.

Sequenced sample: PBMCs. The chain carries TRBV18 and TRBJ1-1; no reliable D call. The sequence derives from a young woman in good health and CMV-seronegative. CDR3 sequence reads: CASSGTRENTEAFF. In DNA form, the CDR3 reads TGTGCCAGCTCAGGCACGCGGGAGAACACTGAAGCTTTCTTT.